Listed here are 21 T cell receptor beta chains from one sample, sequenced in a study of long-term antiretroviral therapy in people with HIV. Running of the v3.0 immunoSEQ assay took place at survey level. Using immunoSEQ multiplex PCR, the repertoire was profiled, and TCRdb retains in-frame clones only, with some absent. The data contain 25,000 to 35,000 clones, 94% of them singletons. The material was unsorted PBMCs, obtained around 7.4 years after starting antiretroviral therapy. The receptors stem from a man aged 50 to 59 with HIV.

The chain recombines TRBV9 with TRBJ1-6; D is uncertain. The CDR3 totals 15 residues. V shed 0 bases and J shed 0 bases, with 4 bases lying between them. Germline-derived CDR1 and CDR2 are SGDLS and YYNGEE. For the CDR3, the DNA is TGTGCCAGCAGCGTAGAGGGCTCCTATAATTCACCCCTCCACTTT. It specifies CASSVEGSYNSPLHF.

The chain uses TRBV4-3 and TRBJ1-3; D gene uncertain. CDR3 length: 15 amino acids. Germline values: CDR1 LGHNA, CDR2 YSLEER. Trimming stripped 0 bases from V and 2 bases from J, with 8 bases between. The CDR3 sequence: CASSQERAPGNTIYF. CDR3 nucleotide sequence: TGCGCCAGCAGCCAAGAGAGGGCCCCTGGAAACACCATATATTTT.

A single count supports this clone. The J gene is TRBJ2-6, the V gene TRBV28; 9 nucleotides agree with TRBD1. Per germline, CDR1 MDHEN and CDR2 SYDVKM. The CDR3 spans 18 residues. V lost 5 bases to trimming and J lost 0 bases; unmatched junction nucleotides: 8. For the CDR3, the DNA is TGTGCCAGCAGTGATATACCGGGACAGGGCTCTGGGGCCAACGTCCTGACTTTC. Translation gives CASSDIPGQGSGANVLTF.

V is TRBV5-1 and J is TRBJ1-4; no clear D gene. Trimming removed 5 bases at V and 8 bases at J, with 13 bases between. Germline V lookup: CDR1 SGHRS, CDR2 YFSETQ. CDR3 size: 13 residues. The CDR3: CASRMDHGEKLFF. CDR3 sequence (DNA): TGCGCCAGCAGGATGGACCATGGCGAAAAACTGTTTTTT.

In DNA form, the CDR3 reads TGTGCCAGCAGCTTAGTGGACAGGGGGCCCTTAACAACTAATGAAAAACTGTTTTTT. Its protein is CASSLVDRGPLTTNEKLFF. The chain employs TRBV11-3 and TRBJ1-4; 11 bases are a match to TRBD1. Trimming cost V 1 base and J 0 bases; bases outside gene matches: 7. Germline loops: CDR1 SGHNT, CDR2 YENEEA. The CDR3 has 19 amino acids.

V gene TRBV4-3 combines with J gene TRBJ2-7, with a tentative D call TRBD2 (5 bases). The CDR3 loop spans 15 amino acids. V dropped 0 bases and J dropped 0 bases, with 9 bases sitting between them. The V gene's germline CDR1 is LGHNA and CDR2 YSLEER. The CDR3 is CASSQDSGSSYEQYF. The DNA for the CDR3 is TGCGCCAGCAGCCAAGATTCGGGGAGCTCCTACGAGCAGTACTTC.

This chain connects TRBV19 to TRBJ1-2, with D perhaps TRBD1 (5 bases). The CDR3 is made up of 15 amino acids. CDR1 is LNHDA and CDR2 is SQIVND in the germline V gene (reference sequence). Trimming took 1 base from V and 2 from J, leaving 11 bases between them. DNA for the CDR3: TGTGCCAGTAGTATAGGGGGGATCGGCAACTATGGCTACACCTTC. It yields the protein CASSIGGIGNYGYTF. The full variable domain, in which reference TRBV19 and TRBJ1-2 provide the parts outside the CDR3, is DGGITQSPKYLFRKEGQNVTLSCEQNLNHDAMYWYRQDPGQGLRLIYYSQIVNDFQKGDIAEGYSVSREKKESFPLTVTSAQKNPTAFYLCASSIGGIGNYGYTFGSGTRLTVV.

The V and J genes are TRBV5-6 and TRBJ2-3, with 9 bases fitting TRBD1. Trimming removed 0 bases from V and 3 bases from J; junction bases left unmatched: 8. Germline CDR1 is SGHDT and CDR2 is YYEEEE. The CDR3 has 17 amino acids. CDR3 sequence (DNA): TGTGCCAGCAGCTTGGAGAGCAGGGACAGGGTGACAGATACGCAGTATTTT. Amino acids: CASSLESRDRVTDTQYF.

Only one count was recorded for this clone. The CDR3 protein is CASSGQGNSPLHF. CDR3 coding DNA: TGTGCCAGTTCCGGACAGGGGAACTCACCCCTCCACTTT. V usage is TRBV19 and J usage is TRBJ1-6; 9 bases are shared with TRBD1. Germline CDR1 LNHDA, CDR2 SQIVND (reference sequence). There are 13 residues in the CDR3. The V segment lost 8 bases and the J segment 10 bases; nucleotides outside the gene matches: 6.

The rearrangement links TRBV5-6 to TRBJ1-2; maybe TRBD1 (5 bases). The CDR3 covers 15 residues. Trimming removed 3 bases at V and 0 bases at J, with 12 bases between. From germline, CDR1 is SGHDT and CDR2 YYEEEE. This chain's CDR3 is CASSSGAAPNYGYTF. As DNA, the CDR3 is TGTGCCAGCAGCTCTGGGGCAGCCCCTAACTATGGCTACACCTTC.

The CDR3 nucleotides read TGTGCCAGCAGTTTTAGTGTCAGAACCTACGAGCAGTACTTC. Its protein is CASSFSVRTYEQYF. V gene TRBV27 combines with J gene TRBJ2-7, with D unclear. Trimming took off 3 bases at V and 2 bases at J, with 11 bases between the two ends. The CDR3 is made up of 14 amino acids. CDR1 and CDR2 from the germline V gene are MNHEY and SMNVEV (reference sequence).

J is TRBJ2-7 and V is TRBV29-1; D is perhaps TRBD1 (5 bases). CDR1 and CDR2 (germline): SQVTM, ANQGSEA. V shed 4 bases and J shed 5 bases, with 18 bases lying between them. The CDR3 consists of 14 residues. The CDR3 is CSVGSQGSVHEQYF. The CDR3 nucleotides read TGCAGCGTTGGATCCCAGGGATCGGTCCACGAGCAGTACTTC.

This rearrangement joins TRBV7-9 to TRBJ1-3, with 7 positions matching TRBD1. The germline CDR1 and CDR2 sequences are SEHNR and FQNEAQ (reference sequence). This CDR3 comprises 15 residues. V lost 5 bases and J lost 0; bases outside the gene matches: 4. In DNA form, the CDR3 reads TGTGCCAGCAGCACCGCAGGGGGCTCTGGAAACACCATATATTTT. Translating it yields CASSTAGGSGNTIYF. The full variable domain, rest sourced from reference TRBV7-9 and TRBJ1-3, is DTGVSQNPRHKITKRGQNVTFRCDPISEHNRLYWYRQTLGQGPEFLTYFQNEAQLEKSRLLSDRFSAERPKGSFSTLEIQRTEQGDSAMYLCASSTAGGSGNTIYFGEGSWLTVV.

The V gene is TRBV4-3, the J gene TRBJ2-7, with TRBD2 identical over 10 bases. CDR1 and CDR2 (germline): LGHNA, YSLEER. CDR3 length equals 15 residues. Trimming took 5 bases from V and 4 from J; bases not matched to a gene: 8. CDR3 sequence: CASSFSGGMIYEQYF. The CDR3 bases are TGCGCCAGCAGCTTTAGCGGGGGGATGATATACGAGCAGTACTTC.

V and J are TRBV4-3 and TRBJ1-4; 8 nucleotides align to TRBD1. Germline values: CDR1 LGHNA, CDR2 YSLEER. CDR3 length: 17 amino acids. V was pared by 0 bases and J by 7 bases, with 10 bases of the junction left unmatched. The DNA for the CDR3 is TGCGCCAGCAGCCAAGATAGGGGGACAGGCTCTCTTGAAAAACTGTTTTTT. Its protein product is CASSQDRGTGSLEKLFF.

Concerning this clone itself: Distinct nucleotide sequences in the sample also encode this CDR3. The V call is TRBV14, the J call TRBJ2-2; the match to TRBD2 covers 7 bases. CDR1 is SGHDN and CDR2 is FVKESK in the germline V gene. This CDR3 spans 16 amino acids. J was trimmed by 9 bases and V by 1 base; bases with no gene match: 11. The CDR3 protein is CASSQASGGTYRELFF. The CDR3, as DNA: TGTGCCAGCAGCCAAGCTAGCGGAGGGACTTACCGGGAGCTGTTTTTT.

This chain connects TRBV10-3 to TRBJ1-6, with D perhaps TRBD1 (5 bases). Trimming took off 6 bases at V and 9 bases at J, with 15 bases between the two ends. The CDR3 has 14 residues. Germline V gene data show CDR1 as ENHRY and CDR2 as SYGVKD. The CDR3 coding sequence is TGTGCCATCAGAGCCGCGGATGGGGGTTCACCCCTCCACTTT. It encodes CAIRAADGGSPLHF.

V gene TRBV2 combines with J gene TRBJ1-2; no definite D call. Germline CDR1 SNHLY, CDR2 FYNNEI. V shed 2 bases and J shed 0 bases, with 10 bases lying between them. The CDR3 runs to 15 residues. The CDR3, as DNA: TGTGCCAGCAGTGAAAGGGCAGGAGCTAACTATGGCTACACCTTC. Its translation is CASSERAGANYGYTF.

This clone was counted a single time. The rearrangement links TRBV19 to TRBJ1-5, with 7 positions matching TRBD1. In germline, CDR1 is LNHDA, CDR2 SQIVND (reference sequence). V gave up 3 bases and J gave up 3 bases; unmatched junction bases: 11. The CDR3 is 17 amino acids. The CDR3 loop reads CASSMKGATWDNQPQHF. Here the CDR3 DNA reads TGTGCCAGTAGTATGAAGGGGGCTACGTGGGACAATCAGCCCCAGCATTTT.

The gene calls are TRBV5-6 and TRBJ2-7; maybe TRBD1 (6 bases). Germline V gives CDR1 SGHDT, CDR2 YYEEEE. The CDR3 length is 13 residues. V was cut by 3 bases and J by 6 bases, with 13 bases left in between. CDR3 bases: TGTGCCAGCAGCTGGGGGCGGTATGGCGAGCAGTACTTC. This gives the protein CASSWGRYGEQYF.

This rearrangement joins TRBV30 to TRBJ2-2, with 7 nucleotides matching TRBD1. There are 16 residues in the CDR3. Unmatched junction bases numbered 9, after V lost 0 bases and J lost 5 bases. In germline, CDR1 is GTSNPN, CDR2 SVGIG (reference sequence). The CDR3 spells CAWSVRAGTVTGELFF. Here the CDR3 DNA reads TGTGCCTGGAGTGTAAGGGCAGGGACAGTGACCGGGGAGCTGTTTTTT. Full variable domain (remainder filled in from reference TRBV30 and TRBJ2-2): SQTIHQWPATLVQPVGSPLSLECTVEGTSNPNLYWYRQAAGRGLQLLFYSVGIGQISSEVPQNLSASRPQDRQFILSSKKLLLSDSGFYLCAWSVRAGTVTGELFFGEGSRLTVL.